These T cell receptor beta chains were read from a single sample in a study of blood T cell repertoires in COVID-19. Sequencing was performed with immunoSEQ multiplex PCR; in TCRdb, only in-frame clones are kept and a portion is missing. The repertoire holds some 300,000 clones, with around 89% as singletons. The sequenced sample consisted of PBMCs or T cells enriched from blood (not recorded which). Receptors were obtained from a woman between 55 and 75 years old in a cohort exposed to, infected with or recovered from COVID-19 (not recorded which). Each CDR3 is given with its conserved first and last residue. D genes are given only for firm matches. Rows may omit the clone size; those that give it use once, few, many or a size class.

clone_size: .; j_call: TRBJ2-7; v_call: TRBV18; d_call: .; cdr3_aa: CASSRTAASYEQYF; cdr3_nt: TGTGCCAGCTCCAGGACAGCCGCCTCCTACGAGCAGTACTTC
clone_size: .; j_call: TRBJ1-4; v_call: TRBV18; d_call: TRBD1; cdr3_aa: CASSPTGGINEKLFF; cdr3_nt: TGTGCCAGCTCACCGACAGGGGGAATTAATGAAAAACTGTTTTTT
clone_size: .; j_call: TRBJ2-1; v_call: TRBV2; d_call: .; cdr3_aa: CASSESQLKNEQFF; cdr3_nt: TGTGCCAGCAGTGAATCGCAACTGAAAAATGAGCAGTTCTTC
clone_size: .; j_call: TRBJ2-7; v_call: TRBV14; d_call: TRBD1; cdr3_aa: CASSQIDRGYEQYF; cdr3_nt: TGTGCCAGCAGCCAGATTGACAGGGGATACGAGCAGTACTTC
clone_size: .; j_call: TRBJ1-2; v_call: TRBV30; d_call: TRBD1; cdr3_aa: CAWSVRRTGSDYTF; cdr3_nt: TGTGCCTGGAGTGTACGAAGGACAGGTAGCGACTACACCTTC
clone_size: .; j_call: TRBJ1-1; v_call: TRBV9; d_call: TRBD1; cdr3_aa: CASSATGARTEAFF; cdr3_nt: TGTGCCAGCAGCGCCACAGGGGCGAGGACTGAAGCTTTCTTT
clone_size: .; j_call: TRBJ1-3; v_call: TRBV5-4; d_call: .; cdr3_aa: CASSLGPDIALNTIYF; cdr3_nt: TGTGCCAGCAGCTTGGGACCGGACATCGCCCTAAACACCATATATTTT
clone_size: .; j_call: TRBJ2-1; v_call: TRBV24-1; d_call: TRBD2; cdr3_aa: CATSDFLRLAESSYNEQFF; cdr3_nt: TGTGCCACCAGTGATTTCCTCCGACTAGCGGAAAGCTCCTACAATGAGCAGTTCTTC
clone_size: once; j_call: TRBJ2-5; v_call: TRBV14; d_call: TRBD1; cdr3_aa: CASRQEPGQNQETQYF; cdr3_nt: TGTGCCAGCAGACAAGAGCCGGGACAGAATCAAGAGACCCAGTACTTC
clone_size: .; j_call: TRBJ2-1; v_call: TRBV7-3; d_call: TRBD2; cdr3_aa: CASSLLAGASNEQFF; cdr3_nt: TGTGCCAGCAGTCTACTAGCGGGAGCTAGTAATGAGCAGTTCTTC
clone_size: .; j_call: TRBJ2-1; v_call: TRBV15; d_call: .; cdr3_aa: CATRLGLDRNEQFF; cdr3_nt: TGTGCCACCCGCCTAGGCCTTGACAGGAATGAGCAGTTCTTC
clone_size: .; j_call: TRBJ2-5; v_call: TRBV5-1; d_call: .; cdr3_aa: CASRGSPQETQYF; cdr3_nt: TGCGCCAGCAGAGGGAGTCCTCAAGAGACCCAGTACTTC
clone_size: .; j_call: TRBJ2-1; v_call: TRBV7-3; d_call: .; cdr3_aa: CASSLTWRDEQFF; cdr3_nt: TGTGCCAGCAGCTTAACATGGAGGGATGAGCAGTTCTTC
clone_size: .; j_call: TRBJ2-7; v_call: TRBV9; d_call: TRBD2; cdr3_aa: CASSAYSGRDYEQYF; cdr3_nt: TGTGCCAGCAGCGCCTATAGCGGGAGGGACTACGAGCAGTACTTC
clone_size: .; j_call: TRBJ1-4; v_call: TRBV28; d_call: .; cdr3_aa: CASTVGGALFNEKLFF; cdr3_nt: TGTGCCAGCACTGTCGGCGGGGCACTCTTTAATGAAAAACTGTTTTTT
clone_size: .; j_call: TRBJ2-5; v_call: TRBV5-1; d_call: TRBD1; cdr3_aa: CASSLGGQGGNIQETQYF; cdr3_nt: TGCGCCAGCAGCTTGGGAGGACAGGGAGGAAACATACAAGAGACCCAGTACTTC
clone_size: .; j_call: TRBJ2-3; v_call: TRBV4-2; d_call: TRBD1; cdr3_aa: CASSAGGIGDTQYF; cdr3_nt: TGTGCCAGCTCTGCAGGGGGCATTGGAGATACGCAGTATTTT
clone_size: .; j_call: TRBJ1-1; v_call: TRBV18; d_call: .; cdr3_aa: CASSPDRLNTEAFF; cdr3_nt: TGTGCCAGCTCACCCGACAGACTGAACACTGAAGCTTTCTTT
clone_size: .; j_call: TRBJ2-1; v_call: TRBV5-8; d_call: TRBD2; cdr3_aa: CASSLALAGGSEQFF; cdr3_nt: TGTGCCAGCAGCTTGGCTTTAGCGGGAGGGAGTGAGCAGTTCTTC
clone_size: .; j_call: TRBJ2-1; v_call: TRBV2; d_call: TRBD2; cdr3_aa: CASSDLGLAGLNEQFF; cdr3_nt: TGTGCCAGCAGCGATCTTGGACTAGCGGGACTCAATGAGCAGTTCTTC
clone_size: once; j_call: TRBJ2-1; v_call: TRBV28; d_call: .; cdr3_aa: CASSYRTGSFYNEQFF; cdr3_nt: TGTGCCAGCAGTTATCGTACGGGGTCTTTCTACAATGAGCAGTTCTTC
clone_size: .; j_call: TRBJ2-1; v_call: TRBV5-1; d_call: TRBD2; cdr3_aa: CASSDKREGNEQFF; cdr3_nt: TGCGCCAGCAGCGATAAGCGGGAGGGGAATGAGCAGTTCTTC
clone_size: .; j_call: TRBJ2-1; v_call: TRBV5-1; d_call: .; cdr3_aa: CASSFKYEQFF; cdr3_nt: TGCGCCAGCAGCTTTAAATATGAGCAGTTCTTC
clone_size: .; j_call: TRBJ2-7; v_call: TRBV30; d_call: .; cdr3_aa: CASRDTIYEQYF; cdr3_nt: TGTGCCTCCCGGGACACCATCTACGAGCAGTACTTC
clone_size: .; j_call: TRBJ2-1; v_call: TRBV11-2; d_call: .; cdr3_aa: CASSLGVRGKRTGEQFF; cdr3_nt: TGTGCCAGCAGCTTAGGAGTTCGGGGGAAAAGAACTGGAGAGCAGTTCTTC
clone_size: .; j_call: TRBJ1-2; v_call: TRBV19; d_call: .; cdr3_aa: CASMNADGYTF; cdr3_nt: TGTGCCAGCATGAATGCGGATGGCTACACCTTC
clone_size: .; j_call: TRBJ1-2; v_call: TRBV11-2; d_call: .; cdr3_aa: CASSLGGSDYGYTF; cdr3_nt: TGTGCCAGCAGCTTAGGAGGCAGCGACTATGGCTACACCTTC
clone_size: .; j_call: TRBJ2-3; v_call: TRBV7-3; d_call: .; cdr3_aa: CASSLTPSTDTQYF; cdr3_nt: TGTGCCAGCAGCTTAACCCCTAGCACAGATACGCAGTATTTT
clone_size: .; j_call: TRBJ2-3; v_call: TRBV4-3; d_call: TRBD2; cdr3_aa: CASSQDPSGSFPDTQYF; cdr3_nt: TGCGCCAGCAGCCAAGATCCCAGCGGGAGTTTTCCAGATACGCAGTATTTT
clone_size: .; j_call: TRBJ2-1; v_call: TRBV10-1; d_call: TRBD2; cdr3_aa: CASSEGGVAGAHNEQFF; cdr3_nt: TGCGCCAGCAGTGAGGGGGGGGTAGCGGGAGCCCACAATGAGCAGTTCTTC
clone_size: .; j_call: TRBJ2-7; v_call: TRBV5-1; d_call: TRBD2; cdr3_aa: CASSFQLAGPYEQYF; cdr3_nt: TGCGCCAGCAGCTTTCAGCTAGCGGGACCTTACGAGCAGTACTTC
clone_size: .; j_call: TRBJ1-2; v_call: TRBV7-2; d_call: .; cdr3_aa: CASSLDIRDPYGYTF; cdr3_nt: TGTGCCAGCAGCTTAGATATCAGGGATCCTTATGGCTACACCTTC
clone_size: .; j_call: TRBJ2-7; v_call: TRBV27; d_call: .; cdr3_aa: CARAAYEQYF; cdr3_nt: TGTGCCAGGGCCGCCTACGAGCAGTACTTC
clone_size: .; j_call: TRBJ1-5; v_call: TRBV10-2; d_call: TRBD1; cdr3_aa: CASSETGGVNQPQHF; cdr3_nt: TGCGCCAGCAGTGAAACAGGGGGAGTTAATCAGCCCCAGCATTTT
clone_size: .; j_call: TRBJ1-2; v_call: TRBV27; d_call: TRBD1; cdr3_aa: CASSTGEARYGYTF; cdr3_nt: TGTGCCAGCAGTACAGGGGAAGCTCGGTATGGCTACACCTTC
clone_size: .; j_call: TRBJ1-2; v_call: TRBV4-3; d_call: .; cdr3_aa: CASSRGTSVTSSGYGYTF; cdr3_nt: TGCGCCAGCAGCCGCGGGACTAGTGTGACCTCCTCAGGCTATGGCTACACCTTC
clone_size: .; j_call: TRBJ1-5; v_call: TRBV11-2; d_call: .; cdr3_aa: CASSLGPQEPQHF; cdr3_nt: TGTGCCAGCAGCTTAGGCCCCCAGGAGCCCCAGCATTTT
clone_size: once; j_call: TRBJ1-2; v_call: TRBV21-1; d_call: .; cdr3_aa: CASSKLSIPHGYGYTF; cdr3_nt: TGTGCCAGCAGCAAATTATCGATACCCCACGGGTATGGCTACACCTTC
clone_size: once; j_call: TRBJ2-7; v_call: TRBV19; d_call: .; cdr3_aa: CASSRKGADIPYEQYF; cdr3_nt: TGTGCCAGTAGTAGGAAAGGGGCAGACATACCCTACGAGCAGTACTTC
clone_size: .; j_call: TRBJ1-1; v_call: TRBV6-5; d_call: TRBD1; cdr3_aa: CASRPWTGRTEAFF; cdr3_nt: TGTGCCAGCAGACCCTGGACAGGGCGCACTGAAGCTTTCTTT
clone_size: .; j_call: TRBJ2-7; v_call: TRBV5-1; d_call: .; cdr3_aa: CASRFVTDTYYEQYF; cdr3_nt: TGCGCCAGCAGGTTCGTGACGGACACATACTACGAGCAGTACTTC
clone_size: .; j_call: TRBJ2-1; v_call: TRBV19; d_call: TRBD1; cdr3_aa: CASSAGQGSSYNEQFF; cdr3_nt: TGTGCCAGTAGTGCCGGACAGGGCAGCTCCTACAATGAGCAGTTCTTC
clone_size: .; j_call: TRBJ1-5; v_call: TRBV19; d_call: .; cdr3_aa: CASRQGESNQPQHF; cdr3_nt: TGTGCCAGTAGACAGGGAGAGAGCAATCAGCCCCAGCATTTT
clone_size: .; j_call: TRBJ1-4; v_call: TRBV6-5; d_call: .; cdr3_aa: CASSYRRTNEKLFF; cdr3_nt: TGTGCCAGCAGTTACCGGAGGACTAATGAAAAACTGTTTTTT
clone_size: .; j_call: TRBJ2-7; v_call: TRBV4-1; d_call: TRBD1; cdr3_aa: CATSRRDRTYEQYF; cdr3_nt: TGCGCCACCAGCCGCCGGGACAGGACCTACGAGCAGTACTTC
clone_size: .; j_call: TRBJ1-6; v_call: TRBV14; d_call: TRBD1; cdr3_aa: CASSPTGGNNSPLHF; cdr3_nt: TGTGCCAGCAGCCCGACAGGGGGCAATAATTCACCCCTCCACTTT
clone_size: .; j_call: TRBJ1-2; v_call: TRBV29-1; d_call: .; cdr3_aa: CSVPCGAWGHGYTF; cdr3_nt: TGCAGCGTCCCTTGTGGGGCCTGGGGGCATGGCTACACCTTC
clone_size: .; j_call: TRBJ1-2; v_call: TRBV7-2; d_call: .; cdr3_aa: CASSPRRNYGYTF; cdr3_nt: TGTGCCAGCAGCCCCCGGCGGAACTATGGCTACACCTTC
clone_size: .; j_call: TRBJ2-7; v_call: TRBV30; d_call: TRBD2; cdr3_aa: CAWSVGSSGSRNEQYF; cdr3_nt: TGTGCCTGGAGTGTAGGGTCTAGCGGGAGTAGAAACGAGCAGTACTTC
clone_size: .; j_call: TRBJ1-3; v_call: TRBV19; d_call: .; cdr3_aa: CASATGEGGPSGNTIYF; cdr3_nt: TGTGCCAGCGCGACGGGGGAGGGTGGACCCTCTGGAAACACCATATATTTT
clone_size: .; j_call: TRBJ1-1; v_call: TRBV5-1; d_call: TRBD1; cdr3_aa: CASSPGQGMNTEAFF; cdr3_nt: TGCGCCAGCAGTCCGGGACAGGGTATGAACACTGAAGCTTTCTTT
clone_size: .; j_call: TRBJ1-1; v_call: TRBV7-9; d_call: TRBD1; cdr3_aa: CASGQGSSNTEAFF; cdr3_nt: TGTGCCAGCGGACAGGGGTCCTCGAACACTGAAGCTTTCTTT
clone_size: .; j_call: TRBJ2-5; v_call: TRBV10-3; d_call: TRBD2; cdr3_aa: CAISGELAGAETQYF; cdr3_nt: TGTGCCATCAGTGGGGAGCTAGCGGGAGCGGAGACCCAGTACTTC